This TCR beta chain was identified in a study of beta chain features in type 1 diabetes. V was trimmed by 0 bases and J by 7 bases, leaving 6 bases between them. CDR3 length: 13 residues. Germline V lookup: CDR1 SGHTA, CDR2 FQGTGA. Of the isolated RNA, all was reverse transcribed, and so the sequenced material was expressed TCRB transcripts. The average output of naive, central memory and regulatory T cell samples was 3 million to 4 million reads. Measured with immunoSEQ multiplex PCR; TCRdb has only the in-frame clones, and not every one. The table has approximately 140,000 clones, roughly 53% seen once.

The V call is TRBV7-3, the J call TRBJ1-4; weak D call: TRBD1 (5 bases). This TCR derives from a man aged 18-30 years in good health. Sequences were obtained from Tregs from blood. The CDR3 coding sequence is TGTGCCAGCAGCTTAACGCAGGGTGAAAAACTGTTTTTT. Its protein is CASSLTQGEKLFF.